Presented here are 10 T cell receptor beta chains from one specimen sequenced in a study of T cell responses to AZD1222 COVID-19 vaccine. Using immunoSEQ multiplex PCR, the repertoire was profiled, and TCRdb retains in-frame clones only, with some absent. The sample yields roughly 100,000 clones, over 70% seen once. The material sequenced was peripheral blood, taken on day 0 of AZD1222 vaccination. Receptors were obtained from an adult in good health.

This clone was found once. The chain combines TRBV10-3 with TRBJ1-6, with a tentative D call TRBD1 (6 bases). The length of the CDR3 is 13 residues. From germline, CDR1 is ENHRY and CDR2 SYGVKD. V was trimmed by 3 bases and J by 14 bases, leaving 14 bases between them. The CDR3 protein is CAISEQGQGALHF. Here the CDR3 DNA reads TGTGCCATCAGTGAACAGGGTCAGGGAGCCCTCCACTTT.

The V call is TRBV4-3, the J call TRBJ2-2; D unresolved. CDR3 length: 14 amino acids. V was cut by 6 bases and J by 2 bases, with 10 bases left in between. Germline assignment: CDR1 LGHNA and CDR2 YSLEER. The CDR3 loop is CASRAAANTGELFF. The CDR3 DNA reads as TGCGCCAGCAGGGCGGCAGCCAACACCGGGGAGCTGTTTTTT.

V is TRBV19 and J is TRBJ2-1; TRBD1 is a possible D gene (5 bases). CDR1 LNHDA and CDR2 SQIVND come from the germline V gene (reference sequence). This CDR3 has 14 amino acids. Trimming left V 2 bases short and J 10 bases short, with 15 bases between. The CDR3 nucleotides are TGTGCCAGTAGTATAACCCTCTCGGCAGGGGAGCAGTTCTTC. Encoded protein: CASSITLSAGEQFF. Looking up the rest from reference TRBV19 and TRBJ2-1 gives the full variable domain: DGGITQSPKYLFRKEGQNVTLSCEQNLNHDAMYWYRQDPGQGLRLIYYSQIVNDFQKGDIAEGYSVSREKKESFPLTVTSAQKNPTAFYLCASSITLSAGEQFFGPGTRLTVL.

The chain couples TRBV27 to TRBJ1-1; the D gene is possibly TRBD1 (6 bases). This CDR3 is built from 15 residues. V gave up 0 bases and J gave up 4 bases, with 12 bases separating them. CDR1 and CDR2 from the germline V gene are MNHEY and SMNVEV (reference sequence). The CDR3 loop is CASSLSGGLGTEAFF. CDR3 DNA sequence: TGTGCCAGCAGTTTATCGGGGGGGCTAGGCACTGAAGCTTTCTTT.

V and J are TRBV7-2 and TRBJ2-5; maybe TRBD1 (5 bases). The germline gives CDR1 SGHTA, CDR2 FQGNSA. The CDR3 is 18 amino acids. The V end was cut by 6 bases, the J end by 2 bases, with 25 bases between. The chain's CDR3 is CASRLHREQGEGQETQYF. The CDR3 DNA follows: TGTGCCAGCAGGTTACACCGAGAACAAGGGGAAGGTCAAGAGACCCAGTACTTC.

The J gene is TRBJ2-1, the V gene TRBV19; 8 positions match TRBD2. Germline assignment: CDR1 LNHDA and CDR2 SQIVND (reference sequence). V shed 0 bases, J shed 0 bases, and the junction held 7 bases outside the gene matches. The CDR3 sequence is 18 residues long. This chain's CDR3 is CASSIDGRVWSSYNEQFF. The CDR3 nucleotides read TGTGCCAGTAGTATAGACGGGAGGGTATGGAGCTCCTACAATGAGCAGTTCTTC.

The gene calls are TRBV5-1 and TRBJ2-3, with D maybe TRBD2 (5 bases). CDR3 length: 14 residues. The germline gives CDR1 SGHRS, CDR2 YFSETQ. V dropped 0 bases and J dropped 0 bases, with 5 bases sitting between them. For the CDR3, the DNA is TGCGCCAGCAGCTTGGGGGAGAGCACAGATACGCAGTATTTT. Its protein is CASSLGESTDTQYF.

CDR3 residues: CASSVQVDRGQETQYF. CDR3 DNA sequence: TGTGCCAGCAGCGTACAAGTGGACAGGGGCCAAGAGACCCAGTACTTC. The rearrangement links TRBV9 to TRBJ2-5, with 9 bases aligning to TRBD1. This CDR3 has 16 residues. Looked up from germline, CDR1 is SGDLS and CDR2 is YYNGEE. Trimming took 1 base from V and 1 from J; bases not matched to a gene: 5.

V and J are TRBV11-2 and TRBJ2-7; D is undetermined. This CDR3 comprises 13 residues. V gave up 5 bases and J gave up 0 bases, with 8 bases separating them. Per germline, CDR1 SGHAT and CDR2 FQNNGV. The chain's CDR3 is CASSPGRSYEQYF. CDR3 nucleotide sequence: TGTGCCAGCAGCCCGGGCCGCTCCTACGAGCAGTACTTC.

The chain employs TRBV10-3 and TRBJ2-7; the D is unclear. This CDR3 contains 13 residues. V was clipped by 3 bases and J by 5 bases, with 11 bases between them. The germline V gene has CDR1 ENHRY and CDR2 SYGVKD. The CDR3 loop reads CAISDVAGNEQYF. The CDR3 nucleotides are TGTGCCATCAGTGACGTAGCCGGCAACGAGCAGTACTTC.